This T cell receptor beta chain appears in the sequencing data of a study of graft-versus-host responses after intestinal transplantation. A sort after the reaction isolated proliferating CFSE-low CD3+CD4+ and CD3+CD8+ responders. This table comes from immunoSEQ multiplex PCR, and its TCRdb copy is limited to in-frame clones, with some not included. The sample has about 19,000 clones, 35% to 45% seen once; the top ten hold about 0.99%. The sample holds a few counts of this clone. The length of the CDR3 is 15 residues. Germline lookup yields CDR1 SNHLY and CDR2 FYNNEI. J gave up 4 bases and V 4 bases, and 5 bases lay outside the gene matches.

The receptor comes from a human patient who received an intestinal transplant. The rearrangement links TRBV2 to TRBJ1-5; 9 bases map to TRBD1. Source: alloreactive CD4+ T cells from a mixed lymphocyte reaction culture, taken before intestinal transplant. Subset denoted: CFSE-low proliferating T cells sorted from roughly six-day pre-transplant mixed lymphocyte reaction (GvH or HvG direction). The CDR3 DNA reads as TGTGCCAGCAGTGTCACCGGGACAGGGAATCAGCCCCAGCATTTT. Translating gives CASSVTGTGNQPQHF.